These 30 T cell receptor beta chains share one sample of origin, sequenced in a study. The sorted Tregs were CD4+CD25+CD127-/low cells. In TCRdb, the 5' RACE reads were re-called with MiXCR into one record per CDR3 protein. The sample records approximately 40,000 distinct CDR3 sequences, roughly 21% being singletons. Specimen: Tregs sorted from blood. These receptors were taken from a female donor with breast cancer.

By share, this clonotype ranks as medium-sized. The J gene is TRBJ2-5, the V gene TRBV9; D perhaps matches TRBD1 (6 bases). The germline V gene has CDR1 SGDLS and CDR2 YYNGEE. V shed 4 bases and J shed 1 base, with 14 bases lying between them. The length of the CDR3 is 15 residues. CDR3 protein: CASSIRGDIQETQYF. The CDR3 DNA reads TGTGCCAGCAGCATCAGAGGGGACATCCAAGAGACCCAGTACTTC.

The CDR3 reads CASSNWTDTQYF. In nucleotides, the CDR3 is TGTGCCAGTAGTAACTGGACAGATACGCAGTATTTT. The rearrangement uses TRBV19 and TRBJ2-3, with D hard to call. V lost 4 bases to trimming and J lost 3 bases, with 5 bases between them. This CDR3 region has 12 residues. Germline assignment: CDR1 LNHDA and CDR2 SQIVND (reference sequence).

The chain uses TRBV5-1 and TRBJ2-2; D call uncertain. V was clipped by 3 bases and J by 6 bases, with 12 bases between them. There are 14 residues in the CDR3. Germline CDR1 and CDR2: SGHRS and YFSETQ. CDR3 bases: TGCGCCAGCAGCTCAGCATACATTTCCGGGGAGCTGTTTTTT. Translating it yields CASSSAYISGELFF. The whole variable domain, remainder taken from reference TRBV5-1 and TRBJ2-2, is KAGVTQTPRYLIKTRGQQVTLSCSPISGHRSVSWYQQTPGQGLQFLFEYFSETQRNKGNFPGRFSGRQFSNSRSEMNVSTLELGDSALYLCASSSAYISGELFFGEGSRLTVL.

As for this clonotype: A much larger clone sits a single nucleotide away, making a read error possible. V gene TRBV28 combines with J gene TRBJ1-2; the D gene is possibly TRBD1 (5 bases). The germline V gene has CDR1 MDHEN and CDR2 SYDVKM. This CDR3 spans 12 amino acids. The CDR3 region is CASQDSQHGHTF. As DNA, the CDR3 is TGTGCCAGCCAAGACAGCCAACATGGCCACACCTTC.

This chain uses TRBV4-1 with TRBJ2-4; D is ambiguous. This CDR3 is built from 18 residues. Germline V gene data show CDR1 as MGHRA and CDR2 as YSYEKL. With 0 bases removed from V and 0 bases from J, the gap between germline ends came to 15 bases. The CDR3 nucleotides read TGCGCCAGCAGCCAAGATTCCTTGTTGCCAAAAGCCAAAAACATTCAGTACTTC. Its translation: CASSQDSLLPKAKNIQYF.

Concerning this clonotype: A much larger clone is a single base away; this may be a read error. The conserved final phenylalanine or tryptophan is absent from the CDR3, which likely points to a read error. This chain connects TRBV5-1 to TRBJ1-1, with 7 bases that match TRBD1. Trimming at V came to 4 bases and at J to 4 bases, leaving 10 bases not matched to a gene. The CDR3 spans 15 residues. Germline V lookup: CDR1 SGHRS, CDR2 YFSETQ. The CDR3 is CASSEEDRSGTEAFS. In DNA, the CDR3 is TGCGCCAGCAGCGAAGAGGACAGGTCCGGCACTGAAGCTTTCTCT.

This chain connects TRBV3-1 to TRBJ1-1; D ambiguous. The CDR3 is 18 amino acids. V lost 1 base and J 3 bases, leaving 21 bases between the germline ends. The germline V gene has CDR1 LGHDT and CDR2 YNNKEL (reference sequence). Written as DNA, the CDR3 is TGTGCCAGCAGCCAAGTAATGGGAAAGTGGGATGTGGACACTGAAGCTTTCTTT. This codes for CASSQVMGKWDVDTEAFF.

This clonotype was picked up a small number of times. The chain recombines TRBV7-9 with TRBJ2-5; D is perhaps TRBD1 (5 bases). CDR3 size: 15 residues. V was shortened by 1 base and J by 4 bases, with 13 bases between the two germline ends. Germline V gene sequence: CDR1 SEHNR, CDR2 FQNEAQ (reference sequence). The CDR3 sequence is CASSLVLAGRETQYF. The DNA of the CDR3 is TGTGCCAGCAGCTTAGTGTTGGCAGGGCGAGAGACCCAGTACTTC.

This chain uses TRBV2 with TRBJ1-6; D unresolved. V was trimmed by 7 bases and J by 9 bases, leaving 13 bases between them. The germline V gene encodes CDR1 SNHLY and CDR2 FYNNEI. CDR3 length: 13 residues. CDR3 coding DNA: TGTGCCAGCAACACAGCGGAGGGTTCACCCCTCCACTTT. This translates into CASNTAEGSPLHF.

Ten or more counts support this clonotype. The chain carries TRBV4-1 and TRBJ2-2; 11 bases fit TRBD1. The CDR3 sequence is 17 residues long. J gave up 3 bases and V 4 bases, and 7 bases lay outside the gene matches. Germline CDR1 MGHRA, CDR2 YSYEKL. In nucleotides, the CDR3 is TGCGCCAGCAGCCTTGGACAGGGGGCAACCTACACCGGGGAGCTGTTTTTT. Translated: CASSLGQGATYTGELFF.

The V call is TRBV7-2, the J call TRBJ1-5; D is unresolved. The CDR3 is 16 residues long. CDR1 and CDR2 (germline): SGHTA, FQGNSA. The V end lost 5 bases, the J end lost 3 bases, and 17 bases lay between the germline ends. The CDR3 DNA reads TGTGCCAGCAGCCCTCGGCAGGACGAGGACAATCAGCCCCAGCATTTT. It translates to CASSPRQDEDNQPQHF.

The J gene is TRBJ2-7, the V gene TRBV18; 7 bases are shared with TRBD2. In germline, CDR1 is KGHSH, CDR2 LQKENI. The V segment lost 6 bases and the J segment 9 bases; nucleotides outside the gene matches: 11. This CDR3 has 13 residues. CDR3 in amino acids: CASSGGTELVQYF. The CDR3 coding sequence is TGTGCCAGCTCGGGGGGGACGGAACTGGTGCAGTACTTC. Full variable domain (missing parts from reference TRBV18 and TRBJ2-7): NAGVMQNPRHLVRRRGQEARLRCSPMKGHSHVYWYRQLPEEGLKFMVYLQKENIIDESGMPKERFSAEFPKEGPSILRIQQVVRGDSAAYFCASSGGTELVQYFGPGTRLTVT.

The rearrangement uses TRBV29-1 and TRBJ1-2; 7 positions match TRBD1. The V gene's germline CDR1 is SQVTM and CDR2 ANQGSEA. This CDR3 comprises 11 residues. J gave up 7 bases and V 8 bases, and 7 bases lay outside the gene matches. Here the CDR3 DNA reads TGCAGCACAACGACAGGGACTGGCTACACCTTC. Amino acids: CSTTTGTGYTF.

This clonotype appeared many times. The chain recombines TRBV28 with TRBJ1-5, with no clear D. The ends were cut back, 3 bases at V and 3 bases at J, with 9 bases in the middle. CDR3 length equals 14 residues. CDR1 is MDHEN and CDR2 is SYDVKM in the germline V gene. CDR3 residues: CASSFLRLNQPQHF. The CDR3 DNA reads as TGTGCCAGCAGTTTCCTCCGACTCAATCAGCCCCAGCATTTT.

This clonotype was seen ten or more times. The V and J genes are TRBV20-1 and TRBJ2-1; possibly TRBD2 for D (6 bases). The CDR3 sequence is 15 residues long. Germline values: CDR1 DFQATT, CDR2 SNEGSKA (reference sequence). The V gene lost 3 bases and the J gene lost 4 bases, with 16 bases spanning the gap. The CDR3 coding sequence is TGCAGTGCTAGGGGGACTGCCTTTGGATACAATGAGCAGTTCTTC. Protein product: CSARGTAFGYNEQFF.

This clonotype turned up a few times. In DNA, the CDR3 is TGTGCCAGCAGCTCCTCGCTAGGAGAGACCCAGTACTTC. Protein product: CASSSSLGETQYF. The V and J genes are TRBV7-9 and TRBJ2-5; D not certain. Germline V gene lookup returns CDR1 SEHNR and CDR2 FQNEAQ (reference sequence). Between the trimmed V and J ends, which lost 4 bases and 4 bases, there was a span of 10 bases. This CDR3 comprises 13 residues.

Concerning this clonotype itself: One junction end does not reproduce the germline sequence, and a read error may be involved. This chain links TRBV4-1 with TRBJ2-7, with TRBD1 matching 8 bases. The CDR3 runs to 15 residues. Germline assignment: CDR1 MGHRA and CDR2 YSYEKL. This CDR3 reads CASSKEGDRRNEQYF. CDR3 coding DNA: TGCGCCAGCAGCAAAGAGGGGGACAGGCGCAACGAGCAGTACTTC.

The rearrangement links TRBV6-5 to TRBJ2-7; no reliable D call. Germline CDR1 reads MNHEY; CDR2 reads SVGAGI. The V end was cut by 5 bases, the J end by 0 bases, with 11 bases between. The CDR3 spans 14 residues. As DNA, the CDR3 is TGTGCCAGCAGTCCGTGGGCAGACTCCTACGAGCAGTACTTC. It specifies CASSPWADSYEQYF.

The table lists this clonotype with a few counts. The chain recombines TRBV24-1 with TRBJ2-3, with D tentatively TRBD2 (6 bases). The CDR3 is 13 residues long. V was pared by 4 bases and J by 5 bases, with 9 bases between. Germline V gene lookup returns CDR1 KGHDR and CDR2 SFDVKD. Here the CDR3 reads CATSDGSEDTQYF. CDR3 nucleotide sequence: TGTGCCACCAGTGACGGGAGTGAAGATACGCAGTATTTT.

This clonotype was observed a handful of times. V gene TRBV5-1 combines with J gene TRBJ1-2; no firm D call. This CDR3 comprises 14 residues. The V end was cut by 5 bases, the J end by 5 bases, with 16 bases between. Germline V CDR1 and CDR2: SGHRS, YFSETQ. The CDR3 DNA is TGCGCCAGCAGTTCTTCCAGGACGGCGTATGGCTACACCTTC. It is translated as CASSSSRTAYGYTF.

Many counts were recorded for this clonotype. V and J are TRBV12-3 or TRBV12-4 and TRBJ1-3; D gene unclear. Trimming removed 3 bases at V and 4 bases at J, with 16 bases between. This CDR3 has 16 residues. In DNA form, the CDR3 reads TGTGCCAGCAGTTTTATCGGCGGCTCCAAAGGAAACACCATATATTTT. Translating gives CASSFIGGSKGNTIYF.

The V call is TRBV10-3, the J call TRBJ1-6, with 7 bases identical to TRBD1. Germline-derived CDR1 and CDR2 are ENHRY and SYGVKD. Germline trimming cut 9 bases from V and 3 bases from J; bases unmatched to any gene: 5. The CDR3 has 14 amino acids. This chain's CDR3 is CAMNRGGYNSPLHF. The CDR3 DNA is TGTGCCATGAACAGGGGAGGCTATAATTCACCCCTCCACTTT.

This clonotype was detected a few times. The CDR3 DNA follows: TGCGCCAGCAGCCTTACAGGGAGAACTGAAGCTTTCTTT. It encodes CASSLTGRTEAFF. V usage is TRBV4-1 and J usage is TRBJ1-1; D might be TRBD1 (6 bases). This CDR3 contains 13 residues. Germline CDR1 MGHRA, CDR2 YSYEKL. Trimming removed 4 bases from V and 5 bases from J, with 11 bases in between.

This clonotype has a handful of counts. The V call is TRBV5-1, the J call TRBJ2-3, with D possibly called TRBD1 or TRBD2 (6 bases each). The CDR3 contains 16 residues. The ends were cut back, 4 bases at V and 5 bases at J, with 20 bases in the middle. CDR1 SGHRS and CDR2 YFSETQ come from the germline V gene. CDR3 residues: CASSLRGLQHGDTQYF. In DNA form, the CDR3 reads TGCGCCAGCAGCCTTCGGGGGCTCCAACATGGAGATACGCAGTATTTT.

The sample holds many counts of this clonotype. The chain employs TRBV7-3 and TRBJ2-3; D may be TRBD1 or TRBD2 (5 bases each). CDR1 is SGHTA and CDR2 is FQGTGA in the germline V gene. Deletions cut 5 bases from V and 1 base from J, with 16 bases between. The CDR3 sequence is 16 residues long. The CDR3 reads CASSPSVGRGTDTQYF. For the CDR3, the DNA is TGTGCCAGCAGCCCATCAGTGGGGCGGGGCACAGATACGCAGTATTTT.

The chain is built from TRBV9 and TRBJ2-4; TRBD2 aligns across 9 bases. The V gene's germline CDR1 is SGDLS and CDR2 YYNGEE. V lost 2 bases to trimming and J lost 0 bases; unmatched junction nucleotides: 3. This CDR3 spans 16 amino acids. The CDR3 loop is CASSVSGGLAKNIQYF. The CDR3 coding sequence is TGTGCCAGCAGCGTTAGCGGGGGACTAGCCAAAAACATTCAGTACTTC.

The table lists this clonotype with many counts. The rearrangement links TRBV24-1 to TRBJ2-1; D is possibly TRBD2 (5 bases). CDR3 length equals 13 residues. Trimming removed 9 bases at V and 6 bases at J, with 14 bases between. The germline V gene encodes CDR1 KGHDR and CDR2 SFDVKD. This CDR3 reads CATGYFGGNEQFF. As DNA, the CDR3 is TGTGCCACCGGATATTTCGGAGGCAATGAGCAGTTCTTC.

The V gene is TRBV4-1, the J gene TRBJ1-1; D is unresolved. The CDR3 contains 15 residues. V lost 1 base to trimming and J lost 3 bases, with 12 bases between them. Germline-derived CDR1 and CDR2 are MGHRA and YSYEKL. CDR3 nucleotides: TGCGCCAGCAGCCAAGCCTACAGCATGGACACTGAAGCTTTCTTT. The encoded protein is CASSQAYSMDTEAFF.

This chain joins TRBV12-3 or TRBV12-4 and TRBJ2-1, with a tentative D call TRBD1 (5 bases). CDR3 length: 13 residues. The ends were cut back, 4 bases at V and 7 bases at J, with 11 bases in the middle. The CDR3 bases are TGTGCCAGCAGTTCCCAAAACAGGAATGAGCAGTTCTTC. Translated: CASSSQNRNEQFF.

This clonotype has only a few counts. The CDR3 nucleotides read TGTGCCAGCAGTAGGCTAGCGGGTCCCGAGACCCAGTACTTC. Translated, it gives CASSRLAGPETQYF. The chain employs TRBV28 and TRBJ2-5; 8 bases are shared with TRBD2. Per germline, CDR1 MDHEN and CDR2 SYDVKM. The V segment lost 5 bases and the J segment 5 bases; nucleotides outside the gene matches: 7. The CDR3 is 14 amino acids.